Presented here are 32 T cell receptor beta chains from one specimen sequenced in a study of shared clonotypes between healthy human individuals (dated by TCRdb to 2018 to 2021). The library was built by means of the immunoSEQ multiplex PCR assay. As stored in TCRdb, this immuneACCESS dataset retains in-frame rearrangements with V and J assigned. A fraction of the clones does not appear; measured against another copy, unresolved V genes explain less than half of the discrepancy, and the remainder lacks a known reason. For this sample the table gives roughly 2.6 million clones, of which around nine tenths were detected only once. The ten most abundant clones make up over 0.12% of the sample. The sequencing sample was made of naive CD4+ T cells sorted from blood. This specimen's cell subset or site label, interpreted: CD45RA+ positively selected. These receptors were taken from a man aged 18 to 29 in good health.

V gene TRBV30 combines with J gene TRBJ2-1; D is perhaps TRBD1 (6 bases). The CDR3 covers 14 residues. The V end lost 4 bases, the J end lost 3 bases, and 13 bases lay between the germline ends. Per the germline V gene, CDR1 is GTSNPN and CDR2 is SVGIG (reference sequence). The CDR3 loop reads CAWTAGVNYNEQFF. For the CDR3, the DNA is TGTGCCTGGACCGCAGGGGTAAACTACAATGAGCAGTTCTTC.

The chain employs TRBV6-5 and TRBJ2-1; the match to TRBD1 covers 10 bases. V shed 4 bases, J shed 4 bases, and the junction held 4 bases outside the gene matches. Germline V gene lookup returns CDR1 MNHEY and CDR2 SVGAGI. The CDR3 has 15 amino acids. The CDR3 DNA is TGTGCCAGCAGTTTTGAGGGACAGGGGTACAATGAGCAGTTCTTC. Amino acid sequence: CASSFEGQGYNEQFF.

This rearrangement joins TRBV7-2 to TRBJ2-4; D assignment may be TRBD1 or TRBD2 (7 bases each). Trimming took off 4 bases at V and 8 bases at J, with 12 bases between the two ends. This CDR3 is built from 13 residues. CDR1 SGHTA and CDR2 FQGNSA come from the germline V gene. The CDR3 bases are TGTGCCAGCAGCTCAGGGGGAGGGGACATTCAGTACTTC. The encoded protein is CASSSGGGDIQYF.

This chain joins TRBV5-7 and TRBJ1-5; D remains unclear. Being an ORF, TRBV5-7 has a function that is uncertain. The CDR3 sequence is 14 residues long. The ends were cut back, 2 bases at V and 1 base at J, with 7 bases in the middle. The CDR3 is CASSLVDSNQPQHF. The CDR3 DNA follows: TGTGCCAGCAGCTTAGTGGACAGCAATCAGCCCCAGCATTTT.

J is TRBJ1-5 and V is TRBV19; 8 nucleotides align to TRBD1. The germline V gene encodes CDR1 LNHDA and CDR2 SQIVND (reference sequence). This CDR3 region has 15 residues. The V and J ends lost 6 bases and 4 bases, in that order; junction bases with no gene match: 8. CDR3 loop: CASRPGTGVNQPQHF. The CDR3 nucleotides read TGTGCCAGTAGACCGGGGACAGGCGTTAATCAGCCCCAGCATTTT.

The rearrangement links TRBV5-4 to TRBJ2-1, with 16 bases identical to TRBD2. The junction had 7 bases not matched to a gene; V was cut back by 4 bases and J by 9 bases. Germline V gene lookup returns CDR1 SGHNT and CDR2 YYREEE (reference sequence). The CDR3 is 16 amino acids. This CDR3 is CASSLGLAGGLTEQFF. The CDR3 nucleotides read TGTGCCAGCAGCCTGGGACTAGCGGGGGGGCTTACTGAGCAGTTCTTC.

CDR3 sequence: CASSRRDSVLTDTQYF. The CDR3 DNA reads as TGTGCCAGCAGCCGCCGGGACAGCGTCCTCACAGATACGCAGTATTTT. The chain uses TRBV7-2 and TRBJ2-3, with 7 bases fitting TRBD1. The CDR3 is 16 amino acids. The ends lost 5 bases at V and 2 bases at J; junction bases unmatched: 10. Germline V CDR1 and CDR2: SGHTA, FQGNSA.

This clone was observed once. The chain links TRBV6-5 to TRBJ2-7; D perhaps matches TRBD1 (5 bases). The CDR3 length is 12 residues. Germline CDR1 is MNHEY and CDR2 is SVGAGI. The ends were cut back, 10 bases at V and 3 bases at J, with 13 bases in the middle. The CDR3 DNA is TGTGCCACCAGGGCGGTCAACTACGAGCAGTACTTC. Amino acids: CATRAVNYEQYF.

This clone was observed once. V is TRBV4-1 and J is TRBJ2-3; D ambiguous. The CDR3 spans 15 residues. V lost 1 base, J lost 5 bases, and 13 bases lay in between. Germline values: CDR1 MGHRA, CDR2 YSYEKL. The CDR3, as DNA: TGCGCCAGCAGCCAAGTTCTAGGTACCGGAGATACGCAGTATTTT. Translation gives CASSQVLGTGDTQYF.

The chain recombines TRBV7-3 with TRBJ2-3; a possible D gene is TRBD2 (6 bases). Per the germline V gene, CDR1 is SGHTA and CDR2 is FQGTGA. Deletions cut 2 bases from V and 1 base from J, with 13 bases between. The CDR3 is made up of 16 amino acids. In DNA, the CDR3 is TGTGCCAGCAGCTTAGGAGGGGCTATTGGCACAGATACGCAGTATTTT. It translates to CASSLGGAIGTDTQYF.

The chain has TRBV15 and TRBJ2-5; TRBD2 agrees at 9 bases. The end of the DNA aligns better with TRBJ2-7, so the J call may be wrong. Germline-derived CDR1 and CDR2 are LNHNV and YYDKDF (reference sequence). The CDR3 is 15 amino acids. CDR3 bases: TGTGCCACCAGCAGAGAGACTAGCGGAGTCGGCGAGCAGTACTTC. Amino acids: CATSRETSGVGEQYF.

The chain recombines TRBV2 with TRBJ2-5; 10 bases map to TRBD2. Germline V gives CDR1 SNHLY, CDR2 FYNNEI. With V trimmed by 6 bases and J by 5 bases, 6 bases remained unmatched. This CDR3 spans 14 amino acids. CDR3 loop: CASRAGGPGETQYF. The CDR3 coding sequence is TGTGCCAGCAGAGCGGGGGGGCCGGGGGAGACCCAGTACTTC.

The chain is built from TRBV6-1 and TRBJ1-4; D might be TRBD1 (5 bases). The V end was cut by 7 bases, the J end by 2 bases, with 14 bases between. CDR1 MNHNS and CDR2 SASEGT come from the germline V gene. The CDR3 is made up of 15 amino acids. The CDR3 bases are TGTGCCAGCATTCCAGGGATCACGACTAATGAAAAACTGTTTTTT. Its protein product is CASIPGITTNEKLFF.

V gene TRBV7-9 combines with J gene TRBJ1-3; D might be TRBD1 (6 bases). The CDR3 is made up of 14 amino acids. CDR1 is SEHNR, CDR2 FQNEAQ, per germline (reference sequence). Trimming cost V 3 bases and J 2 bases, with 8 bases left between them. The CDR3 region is CASSFQGTGNTIYF. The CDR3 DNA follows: TGTGCCAGCAGCTTTCAGGGGACTGGAAACACCATATATTTT.

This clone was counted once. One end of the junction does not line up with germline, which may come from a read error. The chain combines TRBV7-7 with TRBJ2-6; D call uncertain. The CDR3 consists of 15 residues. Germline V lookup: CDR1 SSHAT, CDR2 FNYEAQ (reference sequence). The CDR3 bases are TGTGCTAGCAGCCCCGGGCCGGGCGGGGCCAACGTCCTGACTTTC. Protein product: CASSPGPGGANVLTF. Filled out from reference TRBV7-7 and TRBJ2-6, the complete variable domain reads GAGVSQSPRYKVTKRGQDVTLRCDPISSHATLYWYQQALGQGPEFLTYFNYEAQPDKSGLPSDRFSAERPEGSISTLTIQRTEQRDSAMYRCASSPGPGGANVLTFGAGSRLTVL.

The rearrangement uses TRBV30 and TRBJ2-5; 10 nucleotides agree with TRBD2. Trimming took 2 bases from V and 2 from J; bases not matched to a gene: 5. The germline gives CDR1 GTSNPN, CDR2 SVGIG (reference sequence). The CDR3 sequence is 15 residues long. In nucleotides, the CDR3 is TGTGCCTGGAGTATTGGGACTAGCGTTCAAGAGACCCAGTACTTC. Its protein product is CAWSIGTSVQETQYF.

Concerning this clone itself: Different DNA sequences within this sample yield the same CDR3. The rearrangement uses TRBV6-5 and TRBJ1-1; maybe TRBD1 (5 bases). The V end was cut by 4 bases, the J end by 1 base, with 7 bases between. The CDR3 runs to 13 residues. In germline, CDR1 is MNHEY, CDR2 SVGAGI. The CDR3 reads CASSWDGNTEAFF. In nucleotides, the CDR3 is TGTGCCAGCAGTTGGGACGGGAACACTGAAGCTTTCTTT.

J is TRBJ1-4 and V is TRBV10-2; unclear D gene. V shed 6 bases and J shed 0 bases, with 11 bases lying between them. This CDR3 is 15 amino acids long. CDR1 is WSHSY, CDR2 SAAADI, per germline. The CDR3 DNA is TGCGCCAGCAGACTACGCAGAGCAACTAATGAAAAACTGTTTTTT. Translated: CASRLRRATNEKLFF.

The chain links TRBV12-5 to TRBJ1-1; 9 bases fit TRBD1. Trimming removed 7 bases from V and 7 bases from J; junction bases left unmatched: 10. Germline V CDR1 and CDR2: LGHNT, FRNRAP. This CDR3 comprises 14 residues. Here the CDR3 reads CASALTGGGGEAFF. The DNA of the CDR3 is TGTGCTAGTGCCCTAACAGGGGGCGGCGGTGAAGCTTTCTTT.

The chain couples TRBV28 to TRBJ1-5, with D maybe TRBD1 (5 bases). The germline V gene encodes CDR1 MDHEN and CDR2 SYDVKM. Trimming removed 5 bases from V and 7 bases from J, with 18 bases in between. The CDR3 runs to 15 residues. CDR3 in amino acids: CASSLPRVSGQPQHF. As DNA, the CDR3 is TGTGCCAGCAGTCTACCCAGGGTGTCGGGGCAGCCCCAGCATTTT. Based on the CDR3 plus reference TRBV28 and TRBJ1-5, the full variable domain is DVKVTQSSRYLVKRTGEKVFLECVQDMDHENMFWYRQDPGLGLRLIYFSYDVKMKEKGDIPEGYSVSREKKERFSLILESASTNQTSMYLCASSLPRVSGQPQHFGDGTRLSIL.

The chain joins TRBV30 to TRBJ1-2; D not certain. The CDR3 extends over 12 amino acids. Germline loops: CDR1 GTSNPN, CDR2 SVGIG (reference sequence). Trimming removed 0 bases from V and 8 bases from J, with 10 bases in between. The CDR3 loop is CAWSVRTAGYTF. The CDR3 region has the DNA TGTGCCTGGAGTGTGCGGACCGCAGGCTACACCTTC. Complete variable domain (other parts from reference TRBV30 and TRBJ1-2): SQTIHQWPATLVQPVGSPLSLECTVEGTSNPNLYWYRQAAGRGLQLLFYSVGIGQISSEVPQNLSASRPQDRQFILSSKKLLLSDSGFYLCAWSVRTAGYTFGSGTRLTVV.

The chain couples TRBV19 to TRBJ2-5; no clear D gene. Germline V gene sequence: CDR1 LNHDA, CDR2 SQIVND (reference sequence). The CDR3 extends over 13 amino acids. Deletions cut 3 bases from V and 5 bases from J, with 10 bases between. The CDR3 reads CASSMPGWETQYF. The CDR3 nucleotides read TGTGCCAGTAGTATGCCGGGTTGGGAGACCCAGTACTTC.

This CDR3 is CAWVAGGPGNTIYF. Written as DNA, the CDR3 is TGTGCCTGGGTTGCAGGGGGTCCTGGAAACACCATATATTTT. The genes are TRBV30 and TRBJ1-3, with 7 bases that match TRBD1. This CDR3 comprises 14 residues. Germline assignment: CDR1 GTSNPN and CDR2 SVGIG (reference sequence). V dropped 5 bases and J dropped 2; count of bases not matched to a gene: 6. The entire variable domain, with the rest obtained from reference TRBV30 and TRBJ1-3, is as follows: SQTIHQWPATLVQPVGSPLSLECTVEGTSNPNLYWYRQAAGRGLQLLFYSVGIGQISSEVPQNLSASRPQDRQFILSSKKLLLSDSGFYLCAWVAGGPGNTIYFGEGSWLTVV.

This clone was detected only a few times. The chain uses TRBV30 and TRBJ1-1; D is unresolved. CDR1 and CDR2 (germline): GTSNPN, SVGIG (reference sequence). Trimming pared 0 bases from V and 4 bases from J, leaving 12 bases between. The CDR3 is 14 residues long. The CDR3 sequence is CAWSVLGHFTEAFF. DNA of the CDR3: TGTGCCTGGAGTGTACTCGGGCATTTCACTGAAGCTTTCTTT.

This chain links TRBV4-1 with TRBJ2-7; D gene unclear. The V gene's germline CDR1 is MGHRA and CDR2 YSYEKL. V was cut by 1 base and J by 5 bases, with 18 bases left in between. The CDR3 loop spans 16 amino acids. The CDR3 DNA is TGCGCCAGCAGCCAAGGCCTGACTCCTACCCCTAACGAGCAGTACTTC. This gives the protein CASSQGLTPTPNEQYF.

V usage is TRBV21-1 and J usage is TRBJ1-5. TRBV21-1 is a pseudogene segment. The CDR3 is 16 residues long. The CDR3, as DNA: TGTGCCAGCAGCATAGACCCCAAGCTTTGCAATCAGCCCCAGCATTTT. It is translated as CASSIDPKLCNQPQHF.

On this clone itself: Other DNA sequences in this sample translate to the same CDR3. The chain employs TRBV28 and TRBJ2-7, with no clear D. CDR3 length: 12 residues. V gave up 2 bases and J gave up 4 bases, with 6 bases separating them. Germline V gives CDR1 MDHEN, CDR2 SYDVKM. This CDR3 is CASSLIGYEQYF. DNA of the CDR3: TGTGCCAGCAGTTTAATCGGGTACGAGCAGTACTTC.

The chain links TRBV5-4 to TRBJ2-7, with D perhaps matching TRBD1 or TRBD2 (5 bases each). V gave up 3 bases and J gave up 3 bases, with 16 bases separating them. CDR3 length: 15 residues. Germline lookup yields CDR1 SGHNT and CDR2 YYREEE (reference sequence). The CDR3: CASSSLRDRNYEQYF. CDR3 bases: TGTGCCAGCAGCTCCCTCCGGGACCGAAACTACGAGCAGTACTTC. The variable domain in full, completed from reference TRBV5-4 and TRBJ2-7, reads ETGVTQSPTHLIKTRGQQVTLRCSSQSGHNTVSWYQQALGQGPQFIFQYYREEENGRGNFPPRFSGLQFPNYSSELNVNALELDDSALYLCASSSLRDRNYEQYFGPGTRLTVT.

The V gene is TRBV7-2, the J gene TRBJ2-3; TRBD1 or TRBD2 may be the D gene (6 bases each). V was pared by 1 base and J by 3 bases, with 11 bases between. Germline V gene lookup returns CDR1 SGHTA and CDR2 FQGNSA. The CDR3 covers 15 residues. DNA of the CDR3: TGTGCCAGCAGCTTAGGGGCGGGGACAACAGATACGCAGTATTTT. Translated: CASSLGAGTTDTQYF. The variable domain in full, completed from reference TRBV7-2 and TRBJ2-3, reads GAGVSQSPSNKVTEKGKDVELRCDPISGHTALYWYRQSLGQGLEFLIYFQGNSAPDKSGLPSDRFSAERTGGSVSTLTIQRTQQEDSAVYLCASSLGAGTTDTQYFGPGTRLTVL.

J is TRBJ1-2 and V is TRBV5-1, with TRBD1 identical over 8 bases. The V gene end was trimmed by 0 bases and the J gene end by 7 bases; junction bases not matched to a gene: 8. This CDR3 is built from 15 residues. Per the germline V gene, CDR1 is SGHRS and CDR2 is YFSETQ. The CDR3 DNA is TGCGCCAGCAGCTTGGACCCGACAGGGGCGGTTGGCTACACCTTC. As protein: CASSLDPTGAVGYTF.

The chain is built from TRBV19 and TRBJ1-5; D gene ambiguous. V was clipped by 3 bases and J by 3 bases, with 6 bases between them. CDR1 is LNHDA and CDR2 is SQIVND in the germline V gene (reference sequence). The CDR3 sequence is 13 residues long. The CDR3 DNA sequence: TGTGCCAGTAGTATTACAGACAATCAGCCCCAGCATTTT. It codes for CASSITDNQPQHF.

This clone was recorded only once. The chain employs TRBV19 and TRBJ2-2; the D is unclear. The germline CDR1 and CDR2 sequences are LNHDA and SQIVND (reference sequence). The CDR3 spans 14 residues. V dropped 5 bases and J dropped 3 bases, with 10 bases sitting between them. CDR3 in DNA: TGTGCCAGTAGTGTAAAGGCCCACACCGGGGAGCTGTTTTTT. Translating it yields CASSVKAHTGELFF.